This T cell receptor beta chain derives from a study of T cells in Graves' hyperthyroidism and ophthalmopathy. RNA transcripts were the template for amplifying TCR beta CDR3 regions. HTBI primers drove first-round RT-PCR of the TCR CDR3. A single record per CDR3 protein comes from TCRdb applying MiXCR to the multiplex PCR reads. Among hundreds of thousands of distinct CDR3 sequences listed, 25% to 30% were seen once. This clonotype was detected many times. Its antigen is as yet unknown. A much larger clone differs from this one at a single base, so this may be a read error. General study points: Before onset, ophthalmopathy was predicted by the model a median roughly 6.4 months earlier.

Hyperthyroidism had been newly diagnosed in patients aged 18 to 65, and its duration was under 2 months. It was 8.5 to 10 ml of fresh peripheral blood that supplied the PBMCs. From germline, CDR1 is SGHVS and CDR2 FQNEAQ. The CDR3 has 12 residues. J is TRBJ2-7 and V is TRBV7-8, with no clear D. Material: blood. This clonotype was sampled from a man aged 35 to 55 with Graves' hyperthyroidism that later progressed to Graves' ophthalmopathy. The CDR3 region is CASGFPSYEQYF. Here the CDR3 DNA reads TGTGCCAGCGGCTTTCCAAGCTACGAGCAGTACTTC.